These 32 T cell receptor beta chains came from one sample sequenced in a study of molecular identifiers for immune sequencing clone quantification. MiXCR was run by TCRdb on the PCR reads, yielding one entry per CDR3 protein. Counted here are 80,000 to 130,000 distinct CDR3 sequences, roughly a third occurring once; the ten biggest clones make up roughly 4.2%. Material for sequencing was naive CD8+ T cells from blood, with Jurkat cell RNA spiked in. Stated subset: FACS-sorted CD8+CD4-CCR7+CD45RA+ naive T cells. The source of these receptors is a human donor in good health. Some libraries in this study had Jurkat cell RNA spiked in.

The V call is TRBV4-1, the J call TRBJ2-7, with 8 nucleotides matching TRBD1. CDR3 size: 15 residues. With V trimmed by 4 bases and J by 2 bases, 7 bases remained unmatched. Germline CDR1 is MGHRA and CDR2 is YSYEKL. The CDR3 loop reads CASSPGQEGTYEQYF. The CDR3 region has the DNA TGCGCCAGCAGCCCGGGACAGGAGGGGACCTACGAGCAGTACTTC.

A few counts support this clonotype. The V call is TRBV21-1, the J call TRBJ1-6. TRBV21-1 is flagged as a pseudogene. The CDR3 contains 17 residues. The CDR3 DNA follows: TGTGCCAGCAGCAACTTGACACCGCCGAATAATAATTCACCCCTCCACTTT. Translated: CASSNLTPPNNNSPLHF.

With respect to this clonotype: A much larger clone lies one base from this, so it may be a read error. V gene TRBV6-2 or TRBV6-3 combines with J gene TRBJ2-2; D not resolved. Trimming stripped 6 bases from V and 5 bases from J, with 13 bases between. This CDR3 is 14 amino acids long. Germline CDR1 and CDR2: MNHEY and SVGEGT. CDR3: CASSLPCRTGELFF. The CDR3 bases are TGTGCCAGCAGCCTACCGTGCCGAACCGGGGAGCTGTTTTTT.

The V gene is TRBV5-6, the J gene TRBJ2-1; TRBD2 matches at 9 bases. Trimming took 4 bases from V and 16 from J; bases not matched to a gene: 6. CDR1 is SGHDT, CDR2 YYEEEE, per germline. This CDR3 comprises 11 residues. The DNA of the CDR3 is TGTGCCAGCAGCCTAGCGGGACTAGCTTTCTTC. Residues: CASSLAGLAFF. Based on the CDR3 plus reference TRBV5-6 and TRBJ2-1, the full variable domain is DAGVTQSPTHLIKTRGQQVTLRCSPKSGHDTVSWYQQALGQGPQFIFQYYEEEERQRGNFPDRFSGHQFPNYSSELNVNALLLGDSALYLCASSLAGLAFFGPGTRLTVL.

V and J are TRBV5-4 and TRBJ2-6; D not certain. CDR1 and CDR2 (germline): SGHNT, YYREEE (reference sequence). This CDR3 is built from 19 residues. Trimming took off 4 bases at V and 2 bases at J, with 22 bases between the two ends. The CDR3 DNA reads as TGTGCCAGCAGCGCCGGCCTAGGCCTCAGTGGGGCTGGGGCCAACGTCCTGACTTTC. Residues: CASSAGLGLSGAGANVLTF.

J is TRBJ1-3 and V is TRBV5-6, with D perhaps matching TRBD1 (5 bases). The CDR3 spans 16 residues. Germline V gene sequence: CDR1 SGHDT, CDR2 YYEEEE. Trimming stripped 1 base from V and 0 bases from J, with 11 bases between. This CDR3 reads CASSLWGRGSGNTIYF. The CDR3 nucleotides read TGTGCCAGCAGCTTGTGGGGGAGAGGCTCTGGAAACACCATATATTTT.

The chain carries TRBV9 and TRBJ2-6; D call uncertain. The CDR3 is 17 residues long. CDR1 and CDR2 from the germline V gene are SGDLS and YYNGEE. Trimming removed 3 bases at V and 5 bases at J, with 18 bases between. The CDR3, as DNA: TGTGCCAGCAGCGATAGTGGCACCTCAAATAGGGCCAACGTCCTGACTTTC. Translating it yields CASSDSGTSNRANVLTF.

As for this clonotype: The CDR3 does not end in the conserved phenylalanine or tryptophan, so this is likely a read error. The rearrangement uses TRBV5-3 and TRBJ2-3; maybe TRBD2 (6 bases). TRBV5-3 is given ORF status, its function remaining uncertain. The CDR3 covers 16 residues. CDR3: CASSLPRVTSTDTQYI. The CDR3 DNA follows: TGTGCCAGCAGCTTGCCGCGGGTCACTAGCACTGATACGCAGTATATT.

This clonotype was recorded many times. The rearrangement joins TRBV5-6 to TRBJ2-7; D possibly corresponds to TRBD1 (5 bases). Trimming removed 2 bases at V and 3 bases at J, with 12 bases between. This CDR3 has 14 residues. Per the germline V gene, CDR1 is SGHDT and CDR2 is YYEEEE. In DNA form, the CDR3 reads TGTGCCAGCAGCTTCCAGGGCCAGAACTACGAGCAGTACTTC. Translation: CASSFQGQNYEQYF.

About this clonotype itself: A much larger clone sits a single nucleotide away, making a read error possible. The chain joins TRBV4-3 to TRBJ2-5; D uncertain. This CDR3 has 14 amino acids. Germline V gives CDR1 LGHNA, CDR2 YSLEER. CDR3 DNA sequence: TGCGCCAGCAGCCAAGATTTTACAGAAGAGACCCAGAACTTC. This codes for CASSQDFTEETQNF.

This clonotype was counted once. A much larger clone sits a single nucleotide away, making a read error possible. This likely comes from a read error, as the CDR3 has no conserved phenylalanine or tryptophan at its end. The rearrangement uses TRBV5-8 and TRBJ1-5; no clear D gene. V was cut by 1 base and J by 9 bases, with 14 bases left in between. The CDR3 has 14 residues. Germline-derived CDR1 and CDR2 are SGHTS and YDEGEE. CDR3 residues: CASSLIGNDGPQHI. CDR3 DNA sequence: TGTGCCAGCAGCTTGATAGGGAACGATGGGCCCCAGCATATT.

CDR3 in amino acids: CASSPTQARSYEQYF. The DNA of the CDR3 is TGTGCCAGCTCACCAACCCAGGCCCGCTCCTACGAGCAGTACTTC. The chain joins TRBV18 to TRBJ2-7; D unclear. The CDR3 totals 15 residues. V was clipped by 2 bases and J by 0 bases, with 11 bases between them. The germline CDR1 and CDR2 sequences are KGHSH and LQKENI.

Ten or more counts support this clonotype. J is TRBJ2-7 and V is TRBV20-1; D perhaps matches TRBD1 (6 bases). This CDR3 contains 10 residues. CDR1 is DFQATT and CDR2 is SNEGSKA in the germline V gene (reference sequence). Trimming took 3 bases from V and 8 from J, leaving 8 bases between them. This chain's CDR3 is CSASTGKQYF. DNA of the CDR3: TGCAGTGCTAGTACAGGGAAGCAGTACTTC.

Worth noting for this clonotype: Germline is not matched at one junction end, which may reflect a read error. The chain has TRBV6-6 and TRBJ2-2, with unresolved D. Germline V CDR1 and CDR2: MNHNY, SVGAGI (reference sequence). The CDR3 spans 12 residues. The CDR3 region is CASIAVTGQLFF. Here the CDR3 DNA reads TGTGCCAGCATCGCAGTCACCGGGCAGCTGTTTTTT.

A remark on this clonotype: A read error is possible here, since a much larger clone lies one base away. CDR3 in amino acids: CATSRAHGGSDTDTQYF. The CDR3 DNA sequence: TGTGCCACCAGCAGAGCTCACGGGGGAAGTGATACAGATACGCAGTATTTT. The chain uses TRBV15 and TRBJ2-3, with a weak D call TRBD2 (6 bases). Germline V CDR1 and CDR2: LNHNV, YYDKDF (reference sequence). The ends were cut back, 1 base at V and 3 bases at J, with 17 bases in the middle. The CDR3 loop spans 17 amino acids.

As concerns this clonotype: The junction shows a germline mismatch at one end, possibly a read error. The chain employs TRBV6-2 or TRBV6-3 and TRBJ2-2; D could derive from TRBD1 or TRBD2 (6 bases each). The CDR3 consists of 15 residues. Germline V gene lookup returns CDR1 MNHEY and CDR2 SVGEGT. CDR3 region: CASSRVGGDTGVLFF. DNA of the CDR3: TGTGCCAGCAGTAGGGTCGGAGGGGACACCGGGGTGCTGTTTTTT.

As concerns this clonotype: Being one base from a much bigger clone, this may be a read error. The V call is TRBV11-2, the J call TRBJ2-1, with D uncertain. Germline CDR1 is SGHAT and CDR2 is FQNNGV. CDR3 length equals 12 residues. The CDR3 coding sequence is TGTGCCAGCAGCTCTTACTGGGTGGAGCAGTGCTTC. Protein sequence: CASSSYWVEQCF.

The J gene is TRBJ2-5, the V gene TRBV7-9; D tentatively reads TRBD1 or TRBD2 (5 bases each). The CDR3 extends over 15 amino acids. Germline CDR1 SEHNR, CDR2 FQNEAQ (reference sequence). Deletions cut 5 bases from V and 0 bases from J, with 13 bases between. CDR3 bases: TGTGCCAGCAGCCCCGGGGCGGTCAACCAAGAGACCCAGTACTTC. Protein sequence: CASSPGAVNQETQYF.

This clonotype was detected many times. The V and J genes are TRBV5-1 and TRBJ2-1; TRBD1 is a possible D gene (6 bases). The CDR3 totals 13 residues. Germline CDR1 is SGHRS and CDR2 is YFSETQ. Trimming took 0 bases from V and 6 from J, leaving 7 bases between them. The CDR3 nucleotides are TGCGCCAGCAGCTTGGTCAGGGGCAATGAGCAGTTCTTC. Translated, it gives CASSLVRGNEQFF.

This clonotype was recorded many times. The chain uses TRBV28 and TRBJ1-5; 10 positions agree with TRBD1. The trim removed 5 bases at V and 7 bases at J, leaving 11 bases unmatched. Germline-derived CDR1 and CDR2 are MDHEN and SYDVKM. The CDR3 is 16 amino acids. The CDR3 bases are TGTGCCAGCAGTCTCCTGACAGGGGGCGCTGGACAGCCCCAGCATTTT. Translating gives CASSLLTGGAGQPQHF.

The gene calls are TRBV6-2 or TRBV6-3 and TRBJ2-6; D not resolved. The germline V and J ends were trimmed by 5 bases and 2 bases, with 7 bases remaining between them. There are 14 residues in the CDR3. Germline CDR1 and CDR2: MNHEY and SVGEGT. DNA for the CDR3: TGTGCCAGCAGTCCCCCGCCTGGGGCCAACGTCCTGACTTTC. Protein: CASSPPPGANVLTF.

The rearrangement links TRBV19 to TRBJ2-7, with D perhaps TRBD1 or TRBD2 (5 bases each). V was pared by 6 bases and J by 0 bases, with 12 bases between. Germline CDR1 reads LNHDA; CDR2 reads SQIVND (reference sequence). CDR3 size: 14 residues. The CDR3 is CASRDRDVSYEQYF. For the CDR3, the DNA is TGTGCCAGTAGGGACCGGGACGTCTCCTACGAGCAGTACTTC.

This clonotype showed up many times. V is TRBV7-8 and J is TRBJ2-7, with no clear D. The germline V gene encodes CDR1 SGHVS and CDR2 FQNEAQ. This CDR3 has 13 amino acids. Trimming cost V 0 bases and J 6 bases, with 9 bases left between them. DNA for the CDR3: TGTGCCAGCAGCTTAGCACAGCTCGGCGAGCAGTACTTC. This sequence encodes CASSLAQLGEQYF. The variable domain in full, with the rest retrieved from reference TRBV7-8 and TRBJ2-7, is GAGVSQSPRYKVAKRGQDVALRCDPISGHVSLFWYQQALGQGPEFLTYFQNEAQLDKSGLPSDRFFAERPEGSVSTLKIQRTQQEDSAVYLCASSLAQLGEQYFGPGTRLTVT.

A remark on this clonotype: Germline is not matched at one junction end, which may reflect a read error. This rearrangement joins TRBV27 to TRBJ2-1, with D unclear. Germline CDR1 reads MNHEY; CDR2 reads SMNVEV (reference sequence). This CDR3 spans 15 amino acids. The chain's CDR3 is CASRRSWSSYDEQFF. The CDR3 coding sequence is TGTGCCAGCAGGCGGAGTTGGAGCTCCTACGATGAGCAGTTCTTC.

DNA of the CDR3: TGTGCCAGCAGCCAGCCCTCGGTGTCTAGCACAGATACGCAGTATTTT. Protein product: CASSQPSVSSTDTQYF. V is TRBV4-2 and J is TRBJ2-3, with D uncertain. Germline CDR1 and CDR2: LGHNA and YNFKEQ. V lost 3 bases, J lost 0 bases, and 13 bases lay in between. The CDR3 has 16 amino acids.

The chain is built from TRBV7-8 and TRBJ2-1; 8 nucleotides line up with TRBD2. V lost 1 base to trimming and J lost 9 bases; unmatched junction nucleotides: 5. Germline CDR1 and CDR2: SGHVS and FQNEAQ. The CDR3 loop spans 14 amino acids. CDR3 nucleotide sequence: TGTGCCAGCAGCTTAGGAGCGGGAGCGATTGAGCAGTTCTTC. Translation: CASSLGAGAIEQFF.

With respect to this clonotype: At one boundary the junction diverges from the germline segment, which might be a read error. The chain is built from TRBV9 and TRBJ2-7, with D possibly being TRBD1 or TRBD2 (5 bases each). Germline V CDR1 and CDR2: SGDLS, YYNGEE. The CDR3 covers 14 residues. DNA for the CDR3: TGTGCCGGCAGCGTAGGGGTGGGACCCTACGAGCAGTACTTC. Its translation: CAGSVGVGPYEQYF.

Comments on this clonotype: This clone may be a read error of a much larger clone one base away. The CDR3 does not end in the conserved phenylalanine or tryptophan, so this is likely a read error. The J gene is TRBJ2-7, the V gene TRBV11-2; the D gene is possibly TRBD1 (6 bases). V was pared by 1 base and J by 7 bases, with 14 bases between. Germline V gene data show CDR1 as SGHAT and CDR2 as FQNNGV. The CDR3 has 14 amino acids. CDR3 nucleotides: TGTGCCAGCAGCTTAGGGGGGCCCCTCGGTGAGCAGTACCTC. Its protein is CASSLGGPLGEQYL.

In this sample, this clonotype turned up many times. This sequence joins TRBV9 and TRBJ1-4; unclear D gene. This CDR3 contains 15 residues. Germline CDR1 SGDLS, CDR2 YYNGEE. V gave up 4 bases and J gave up 3 bases, with 13 bases separating them. The DNA of the CDR3 is TGTGCCAGCAGCCCCGGAGGGATAGCTAATGAAAAACTGTTTTTT. Its translation: CASSPGGIANEKLFF. The full variable domain, with the rest looked up from reference TRBV9 and TRBJ1-4, is DSGVTQTPKHLITATGQRVTLRCSPRSGDLSVYWYQQSLDQGLQFLIQYYNGEERAKGNILERFSAQQFPDLHSELNLSSLELGDSALYFCASSPGGIANEKLFFGSGTQLSVL.

The chain recombines TRBV14 with TRBJ2-7; tentative D call: TRBD1 (5 bases). Germline V CDR1 and CDR2: SGHDN, FVKESK. This CDR3 is 15 amino acids long. V lost 4 bases and J lost 5, with 18 bases in between. CDR3 protein: CASSLGSGAPNEQYF. CDR3 DNA: TGTGCCAGCAGCCTGGGTTCTGGGGCACCGAACGAGCAGTACTTC.

With respect to this clonotype: Just one base apart from a much larger clone, this may be a read error. The gene calls are TRBV7-9 and TRBJ2-7; the D is unclear. Germline lookup yields CDR1 SEHNR and CDR2 FQNEAQ (reference sequence). The CDR3 length is 11 residues. CDR3 residues: CASSGVYKQYF. The CDR3 DNA reads as TGTGCCAGCAGCGGGGTCTACAAGCAGTACTTC. Using reference TRBV7-9 and TRBJ2-7 for the parts outside the CDR3, the full variable domain is DTGVSQNPRHKITKRGQNVTFRCDPISEHNRLYWYRQTLGQGPEFLTYFQNEAQLEKSRLLSDRFSAERPKGSFSTLEIQRTEQGDSAMYLCASSGVYKQYFGPGTRLTVT.

The chain couples TRBV21-1 to TRBJ2-5; TRBD1 is taken as the D call from the table, unchecked against the DNA. TRBV21-1 is deemed a pseudogene. The CDR3 is 20 amino acids. The DNA of the CDR3 is TGTGCCAGCAGCAAGAATTGTAGGGGACAGGGGGTTCGAAGGCAAGAGACCCAGTACTTC. This translates into CASSKNCRGQGVRRQETQYF.